Following are 17 T cell receptor beta chains from one sample sequenced in a study of CD8 T cells in ankylosing spondylitis (dated by TCRdb to the late 2010s). What the authors observed across the whole study: A TCR beta motif made up of eight or nine highly homologous amino acid variants appeared to be characteristic of blood from ankylosing spondylitis patients.

Library preparation was by 5' RACE. The sequencer listed for this sample is Illumina HiSeq 2500. The public reads were run again by TCRdb, first through fastp at Q25 and then through MiXCR, and only productive beta chains were kept. Entries that share a CDR3 protein sequence are merged under the most common genes and DNA. This sample gives 100,000 to 150,000 distinct CDR3 sequences in total; approximately 17% of them show up just once. Roughly a third of the sample lies in the top ten. These receptors are not linked to any known antigen. The specimen sequenced was blood, either unsorted or a sorted T cell fraction (not recorded which). These receptors all stem from a male donor with ankylosing spondylitis.

V usage is TRBV5-1 and J usage is TRBJ2-7; 8 nucleotides match TRBD1. This CDR3 region has 14 residues. Per the germline V gene, CDR1 is SGHRS and CDR2 is YFSETQ. V lost 0 bases and J lost 5; bases outside the gene matches: 4. The CDR3 DNA is TGCGCCAGCAGCTTGGCAGGGGGCTTGAACGAGCAGTACTTC. It encodes CASSLAGGLNEQYF.

This clonotype was observed once. This chain uses TRBV7-8 with TRBJ2-7; 7 nucleotides agree with TRBD2. Germline V CDR1 and CDR2: SGHVS, FQNEAQ. The V segment lost 5 bases and the J segment 2 bases; nucleotides outside the gene matches: 6. The CDR3 length is 14 residues. CDR3 nucleotides: TGTGCCAGCAGCCCACCTAGCGGACCCTACGAGCAGTACTTC. As protein: CASSPPSGPYEQYF.

The rearrangement links TRBV9 to TRBJ1-3; possibly TRBD1 for D (5 bases). This CDR3 contains 13 residues. Trimming removed 3 bases from V and 3 bases from J, with 7 bases in between. CDR1 and CDR2 (germline): SGDLS, YYNGEE. CDR3 nucleotides: TGTGCCAGCAGCGGGGGGGTTGGAAACACCATATATTTT. This codes for CASSGGVGNTIYF.

This clonotype occurred a few times. A read error may produce the germline difference seen at one junction end. The V gene is TRBV27, the J gene TRBJ2-7, with 10 bases aligning to TRBD2. Looked up from germline, CDR1 is MNHEY and CDR2 is SMNVEV (reference sequence). The CDR3 sequence is 13 residues long. In DNA, the CDR3 is TGCGCCTCTAGCGGGAGTAACTCCTACGAGCAGTACTTC. Translated, it gives CASSGSNSYEQYF.

This clonotype was counted only a few times. The chain's CDR3 is CASRSGSWSDTQYF. CDR3 DNA: TGTGCCAGCAGGAGCGGGAGTTGGTCAGATACGCAGTATTTT. The chain is built from TRBV28 and TRBJ2-3, with 8 nucleotides matching TRBD2. Germline loops: CDR1 MDHEN, CDR2 SYDVKM. The CDR3 length is 14 residues. V lost 6 bases to trimming and J lost 4 bases; unmatched junction nucleotides: 6.

This rearrangement joins TRBV9 to TRBJ1-3; tentatively, D is TRBD1 (6 bases). The length of the CDR3 is 15 residues. In germline, CDR1 is SGDLS, CDR2 YYNGEE. V was clipped by 4 bases and J by 3 bases, with 14 bases between them. CDR3 nucleotide sequence: TGTGCCAGCAGCAACCCCGCAGGGGATGGAAACACCATATATTTT. This sequence encodes CASSNPAGDGNTIYF.

This clonotype was seen only a few times. V is TRBV15 and J is TRBJ2-5; 10 positions match TRBD2. The CDR3 loop spans 15 amino acids. The junction had 3 bases not matched to a gene; V was cut back by 3 bases and J by 2 bases. CDR1 and CDR2 (germline): LNHNV, YYDKDF (reference sequence). The CDR3 region has the DNA TGTGCCACCAGCAGTGCTAGCGGGGGTCAAGAGACCCAGTACTTC. It codes for CATSSASGGQETQYF.

The genes are TRBV13 and TRBJ2-3; 12 nucleotides line up with TRBD2. V was pared by 5 bases and J by 3 bases, with 6 bases of the junction left unmatched. This CDR3 has 16 residues. Per the germline V gene, CDR1 is PRHDT and CDR2 is FYEKMQ (reference sequence). CDR3: CASSPRTSGITDTQYF. The CDR3, as DNA: TGTGCCAGCAGCCCCCGGACTAGCGGGATAACAGATACGCAGTATTTT.

This clonotype showed up just a few times. The gene calls are TRBV6-5 and TRBJ1-5; weak D call: TRBD1 (6 bases). Per germline, CDR1 MNHEY and CDR2 SVGAGI. The CDR3 has 14 residues. The ends were cut back, 6 bases at V and 1 base at J, with 10 bases in the middle. The DNA of the CDR3 is TGTGCCAGCAGGTACAGGGAAAGCAATCAGCCCCAGCATTTT. Translated: CASRYRESNQPQHF.

This clonotype was observed a handful of times. The V gene is TRBV12-3 or TRBV12-4, the J gene TRBJ1-5, with 8 bases aligning to TRBD1. This CDR3 contains 15 residues. V gave up 5 bases and J gave up 2 bases; unmatched junction bases: 5. The CDR3, as DNA: TGTGCCAGCAGTATTACAGGGGGTCGCAATCAGCCCCAGCATTTT. This codes for CASSITGGRNQPQHF.

The V gene is TRBV5-1, the J gene TRBJ2-1, with TRBD2 matching 9 bases. Germline V gene sequence: CDR1 SGHRS, CDR2 YFSETQ. The V gene end was trimmed by 0 bases and the J gene end by 6 bases; junction bases not matched to a gene: 4. The CDR3 contains 15 residues. The CDR3 DNA is TGCGCCAGCAGCTTGGGCGGACTAGCGTCCAATGAGCAGTTCTTC. Translating gives CASSLGGLASNEQFF. Together with reference TRBV5-1 and TRBJ2-1, the CDR3 gives the full variable domain: KAGVTQTPRYLIKTRGQQVTLSCSPISGHRSVSWYQQTPGQGLQFLFEYFSETQRNKGNFPGRFSGRQFSNSRSEMNVSTLELGDSALYLCASSLGGLASNEQFFGPGTRLTVL.

This chain joins TRBV6-2 or TRBV6-3 and TRBJ2-7, with a possible D match to TRBD1 (6 bases). V was pared by 5 bases and J by 4 bases, with 15 bases between. The CDR3 runs to 14 residues. The germline V gene has CDR1 MNHEY and CDR2 SVGEGT. The CDR3: CASSGLRGRYEQYF. The CDR3 nucleotides read TGTGCCAGCAGTGGCCTCAGGGGTCGATACGAGCAGTACTTC.

The rearrangement links TRBV14 to TRBJ2-7; D gene uncertain. Trimming stripped 2 bases from V and 2 bases from J, with 13 bases between. The germline gives CDR1 SGHDN, CDR2 FVKESK. The CDR3 spans 15 residues. CDR3 sequence: CASSQQNFPTYEQYF. As DNA, the CDR3 is TGTGCCAGCAGCCAACAAAATTTCCCAACCTACGAGCAGTACTTC.

The chain carries TRBV27 and TRBJ2-1; 12 bases are shared with TRBD2. CDR3 length: 17 amino acids. The V and J ends lost 3 bases and 4 bases, in that order; junction bases with no gene match: 7. Per the germline V gene, CDR1 is MNHEY and CDR2 is SMNVEV (reference sequence). Here the CDR3 DNA reads TGTGCCAGCAGTTTCCAAGCCGGACTAGCGGGGTACAATGAGCAGTTCTTC. Protein product: CASSFQAGLAGYNEQFF.

This clonotype was observed a handful of times. This rearrangement joins TRBV20-1 to TRBJ2-1; 9 nucleotides line up with TRBD2. Germline CDR1 is DFQATT and CDR2 is SNEGSKA (reference sequence). This CDR3 region has 16 residues. J was trimmed by 5 bases and V by 2 bases; bases with no gene match: 10. CDR3 sequence reads: CSARLPLAGIHNEQFF. The CDR3 nucleotides are TGCAGTGCTAGACTCCCCCTAGCGGGGATCCACAATGAGCAGTTCTTC.

Many counts were recorded for this clonotype. The V call is TRBV28, the J call TRBJ2-1; unclear D gene. The germline V and J ends were trimmed by 8 bases and 12 bases, with 8 bases remaining between them. This CDR3 spans 9 amino acids. Per the germline V gene, CDR1 is MDHEN and CDR2 is SYDVKM. CDR3 sequence reads: CASGLVQFF. The CDR3 DNA follows: TGTGCCAGCGGGCTCGTGCAGTTCTTC.

The V gene is TRBV10-3, the J gene TRBJ2-5, with TRBD2 matching 7 bases. The junction had 2 bases not matched to a gene; V was cut back by 5 bases and J by 2 bases. CDR1 and CDR2 from the germline V gene are ENHRY and SYGVKD. The CDR3 totals 13 residues. DNA of the CDR3: TGTGCCATCAGTCCGGGACTACAAGAGACCCAGTACTTC. Protein product: CAISPGLQETQYF.